These 7 T cell receptor beta chains share one sample of origin, sequenced in a study of Ad26.COV2.S vaccination and SARS-CoV-2 variants. Treatment noted: around 19 received Ad26.COV2.S at low or high dose, single or two shots; about 5 received placebo; per-sample allocation not given. The samples were gathered on day 63 after the first injection of vaccine or placebo. The data were produced by immunoSEQ multiplex PCR, yet TCRdb's version contains in-frame clones alone and is incomplete. The data contain 380,000 or so clones, around 89% of them singletons. The starting material was peripheral blood, obtained in a trial of Ad26.COV2.S vaccine versus placebo. All receptors come from a person between 18 and 59 years old who received the Ad26.COV2.S COVID-19 vaccine or a placebo.

V usage is TRBV27 and J usage is TRBJ2-5, with D possibly being TRBD2 (7 bases). Germline assignment: CDR1 MNHEY and CDR2 SMNVEV (reference sequence). The CDR3 consists of 16 residues. V shed 5 bases and J shed 5 bases, with 21 bases lying between them. CDR3: CASSSTPRTAGETQYF. The CDR3 nucleotides read TGTGCCAGCAGTAGCACCCCTCGGACAGCGGGGGAGACCCAGTACTTC.

V usage is TRBV7-3 and J usage is TRBJ1-2; D is unresolved. CDR3 length: 15 residues. Trimming stripped 1 base from V and 1 base from J, with 10 bases between. Germline V gene data show CDR1 as SGHTA and CDR2 as FQGTGA. DNA of the CDR3: TGTGCCAGCAGCTTAAGTTCCATGGGTAACTATGGCTACACCTTC. Translation: CASSLSSMGNYGYTF.

In this sample, this clone turned up once. The chain uses TRBV19 and TRBJ1-5; 8 nucleotides line up with TRBD1. Germline-derived CDR1 and CDR2 are LNHDA and SQIVND (reference sequence). J lost 6 bases, V lost 8 bases, and 12 bases had no gene match. This CDR3 has 15 residues. The CDR3 DNA sequence: TGTGCCAGTCAGGCAGGGGGCGGAAAGGGTCAGCCCCAGCATTTT. This encodes CASQAGGGKGQPQHF.

This rearrangement joins TRBV7-8 to TRBJ1-5; no firm D call. Germline V CDR1 and CDR2: SGHVS, FQNEAQ. There are 14 residues in the CDR3. V was shortened by 0 bases and J by 4 bases, with 7 bases between the two germline ends. CDR3 loop: CASSLAQTNQPQHF. DNA for the CDR3: TGTGCCAGCAGCTTAGCACAGACAAATCAGCCCCAGCATTTT. The full variable domain, rest sourced from reference TRBV7-8 and TRBJ1-5, is GAGVSQSPRYKVAKRGQDVALRCDPISGHVSLFWYQQALGQGPEFLTYFQNEAQLDKSGLPSDRFFAERPEGSVSTLKIQRTQQEDSAVYLCASSLAQTNQPQHFGDGTRLSIL.

This rearrangement joins TRBV18 to TRBJ1-2, with 7 positions matching TRBD1. This CDR3 has 13 amino acids. Looked up from germline, CDR1 is KGHSH and CDR2 is LQKENI. V was pared by 3 bases and J by 6 bases, with 4 bases of the junction left unmatched. The CDR3, as DNA: TGTGCCAGCTCACCGGACAGGATCGATGGCTACACCTTC. It codes for CASSPDRIDGYTF.

The chain is built from TRBV7-2 and TRBJ2-7; TRBD2 is a possible D gene (5 bases). In germline, CDR1 is SGHTA, CDR2 FQGNSA. The CDR3 has 16 residues. V was clipped by 3 bases and J by 0 bases, with 15 bases between them. The CDR3 sequence: CASSFAPTRASYEQYF. CDR3 DNA: TGTGCCAGCAGCTTCGCCCCAACTAGAGCCTCCTACGAGCAGTACTTC.

The chain combines TRBV5-5 with TRBJ1-1, with D possibly TRBD1 on 5 matching bases. Trimming took off 5 bases at V and 0 bases at J, with 26 bases between the two ends. The length of the CDR3 is 19 residues. Germline V lookup: CDR1 SGHKS, CDR2 YYEKEE (reference sequence). The CDR3 bases are TGTGCCAGCAGTCGACTTTTGGACATAGAAAACCTACTGAACACTGAAGCTTTCTTT. Protein: CASSRLLDIENLLNTEAFF.